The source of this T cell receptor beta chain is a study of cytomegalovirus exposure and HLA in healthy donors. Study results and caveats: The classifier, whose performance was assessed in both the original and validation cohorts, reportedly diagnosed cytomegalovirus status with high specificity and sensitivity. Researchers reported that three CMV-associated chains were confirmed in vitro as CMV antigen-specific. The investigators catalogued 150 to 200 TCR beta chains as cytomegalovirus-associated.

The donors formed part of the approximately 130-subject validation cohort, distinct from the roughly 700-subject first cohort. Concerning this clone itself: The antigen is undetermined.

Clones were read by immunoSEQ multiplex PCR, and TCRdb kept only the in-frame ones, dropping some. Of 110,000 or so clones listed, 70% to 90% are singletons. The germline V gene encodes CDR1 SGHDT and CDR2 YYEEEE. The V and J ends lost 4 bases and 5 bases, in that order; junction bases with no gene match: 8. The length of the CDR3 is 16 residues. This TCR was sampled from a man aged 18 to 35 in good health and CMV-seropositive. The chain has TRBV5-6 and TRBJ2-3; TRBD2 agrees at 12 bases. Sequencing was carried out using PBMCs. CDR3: CASSLLGLAGIDTQYF. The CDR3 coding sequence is TGTGCCAGCAGCCTTCTAGGACTAGCGGGGATAGATACGCAGTATTTT.